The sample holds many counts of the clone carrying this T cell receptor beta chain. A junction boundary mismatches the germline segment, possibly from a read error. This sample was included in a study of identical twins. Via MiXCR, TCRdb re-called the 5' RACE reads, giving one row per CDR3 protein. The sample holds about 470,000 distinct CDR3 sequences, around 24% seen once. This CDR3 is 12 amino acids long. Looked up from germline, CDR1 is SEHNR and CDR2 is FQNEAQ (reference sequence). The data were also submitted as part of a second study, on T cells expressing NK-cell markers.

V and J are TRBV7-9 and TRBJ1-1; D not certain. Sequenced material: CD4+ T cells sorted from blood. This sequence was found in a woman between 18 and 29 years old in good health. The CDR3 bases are TGCGCCAGCAGCTTGGAAGACACTGAAGCTTTCTTT. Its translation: CASSLEDTEAFF.